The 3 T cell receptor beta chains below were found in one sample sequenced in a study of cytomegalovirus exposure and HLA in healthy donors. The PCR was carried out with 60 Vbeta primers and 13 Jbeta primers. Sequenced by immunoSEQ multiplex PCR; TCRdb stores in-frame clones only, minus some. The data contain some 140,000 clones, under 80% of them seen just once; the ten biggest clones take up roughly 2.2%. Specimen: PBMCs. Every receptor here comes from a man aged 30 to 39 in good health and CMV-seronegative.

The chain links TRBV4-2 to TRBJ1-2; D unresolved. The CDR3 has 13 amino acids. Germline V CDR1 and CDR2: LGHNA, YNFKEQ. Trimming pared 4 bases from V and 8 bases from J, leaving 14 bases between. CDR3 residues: CASSPLVMEGYTF. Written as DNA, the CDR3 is TGTGCCAGCAGCCCCTTAGTTATGGAGGGCTACACCTTC.

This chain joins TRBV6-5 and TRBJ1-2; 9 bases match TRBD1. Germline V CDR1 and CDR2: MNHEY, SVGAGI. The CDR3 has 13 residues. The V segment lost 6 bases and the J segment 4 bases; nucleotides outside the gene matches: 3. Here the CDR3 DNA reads TGTGCCAGCAGCCGGACAGGGGCCTATGGCTACACCTTC. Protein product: CASSRTGAYGYTF.

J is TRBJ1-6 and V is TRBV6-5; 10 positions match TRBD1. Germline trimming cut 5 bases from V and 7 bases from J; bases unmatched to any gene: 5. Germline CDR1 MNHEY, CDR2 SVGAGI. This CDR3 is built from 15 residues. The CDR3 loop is CASSPGTGVNSPLHF. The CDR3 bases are TGTGCCAGCAGTCCCGGGACAGGGGTCAATTCACCCCTCCACTTT.